The T cell receptor (beta chain) described here comes from a study of cytomegalovirus exposure and HLA in healthy donors. About the research overall: Caucasian-associated ancestry cluster membership applied to less than 85% of approximately 400 genotyped donors. General study findings and limits: Cytomegalovirus status was reportedly diagnosed by the classifier with high sensitivity and specificity. Productive status was seen about 87% or about 30% of the time for most TCR beta V segments in an earlier analysis.

V shed 3 bases and J shed 5 bases, with 13 bases lying between them. Germline V CDR1 and CDR2: MNHEY, SMNVEV (reference sequence). The CDR3 is made up of 14 amino acids. A note on this clone: Its antigen is unknown.

Though probably carrying unrecorded immune exposures, donors were nominally healthy at sampling. Primers: 60 Vbeta forward and 13 Jbeta reverse. Assay: immunoSEQ multiplex PCR; the TCRdb copy retains only in-frame clones and omits some. The sample carries 130,000 to 150,000 clones, 73% recorded once. The rearrangement joins TRBV27 to TRBJ2-5, with D possibly TRBD1 on 5 matching bases. Material for sequencing was PBMCs. The clonotype originates from a human donor in good health. In nucleotides, the CDR3 is TGTGCCAGCAGTTTCGGGTGGGGCGACGAGACCCAGTACTTC. It translates to CASSFGWGDETQYF.